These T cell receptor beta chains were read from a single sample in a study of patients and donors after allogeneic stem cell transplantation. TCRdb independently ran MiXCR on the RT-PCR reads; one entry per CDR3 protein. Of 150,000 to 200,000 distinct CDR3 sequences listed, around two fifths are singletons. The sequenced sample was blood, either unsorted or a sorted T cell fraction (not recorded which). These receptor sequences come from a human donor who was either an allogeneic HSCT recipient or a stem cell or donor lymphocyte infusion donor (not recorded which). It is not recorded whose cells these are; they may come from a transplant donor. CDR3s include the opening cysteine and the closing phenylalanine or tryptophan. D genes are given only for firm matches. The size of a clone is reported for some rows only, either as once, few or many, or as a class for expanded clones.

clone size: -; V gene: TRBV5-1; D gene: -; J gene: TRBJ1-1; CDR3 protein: CASSWKLSRDWSMNTEAFF; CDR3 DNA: TGCGCCAGCAGCTGGAAATTGTCCCGGGACTGGAGTATGAACACTGAAGCTTTCTTT
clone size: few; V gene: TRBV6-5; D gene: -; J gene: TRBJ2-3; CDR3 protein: CASSRTTSTDTQYF; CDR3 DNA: TGTGCCAGTTCCCGGACAACTAGCACAGATACGCAGTATTTT
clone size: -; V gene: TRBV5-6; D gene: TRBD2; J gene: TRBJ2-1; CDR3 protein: CASSAGTSAEQFF; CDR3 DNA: TGTGCCAGCAGCGCAGGGACTAGCGCTGAGCAGTTCTTC
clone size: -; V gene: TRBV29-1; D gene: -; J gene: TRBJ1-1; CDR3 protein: CSVVVAEAFF; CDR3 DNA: TGCAGCGTTGTTGTGGCAGAAGCTTTCTTT
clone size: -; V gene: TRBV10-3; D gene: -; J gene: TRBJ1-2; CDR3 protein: CAISKTTGGGYGYTF; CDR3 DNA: TGTGCCATCAGTAAAACGACAGGCGGAGGGTATGGCTACACCTTC
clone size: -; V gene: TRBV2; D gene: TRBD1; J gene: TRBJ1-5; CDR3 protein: CASRRDRGLNQPQHF; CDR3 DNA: TGTGCCAGCAGAAGGGACAGGGGCCTCAATCAGCCCCAGCATTTT
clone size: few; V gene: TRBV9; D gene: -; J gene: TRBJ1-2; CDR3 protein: CASSELERGYTF; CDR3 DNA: TGTGCCAGCAGCGAACTAGAGCGGGGCTACACCTTC
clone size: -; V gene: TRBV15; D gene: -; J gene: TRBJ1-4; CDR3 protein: CATSRERMGNLGTLFF; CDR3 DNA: TGTGCCACCAGCAGAGAAAGGATGGGTAATCTCGGGACACTGTTTTTT
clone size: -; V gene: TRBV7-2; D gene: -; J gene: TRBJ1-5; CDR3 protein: CASSLASGVGNQPQHF; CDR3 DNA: TGTGCCAGCAGCTTAGCGAGCGGCGTCGGCAATCAGCCCCAGCATTTT
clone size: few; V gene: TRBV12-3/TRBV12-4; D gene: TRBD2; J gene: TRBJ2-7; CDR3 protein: CASSFRLAGGTYEQYF; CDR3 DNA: TGTGCCAGCAGTTTCAGGCTAGCGGGCGGGACCTACGAGCAGTACTTC
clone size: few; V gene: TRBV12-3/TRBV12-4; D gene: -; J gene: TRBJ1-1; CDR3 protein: CASSLPVGRGNTEAFF; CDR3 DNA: TGTGCCAGCAGTCTTCCCGTGGGTCGGGGGAACACTGAAGCTTTCTTT
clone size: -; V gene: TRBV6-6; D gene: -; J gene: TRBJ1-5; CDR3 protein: CASSPLRAGTASNQPQHF; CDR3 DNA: TGTGCCAGCAGTCCCCTTAGAGCGGGGACGGCGAGCAATCAGCCCCAGCATTTT
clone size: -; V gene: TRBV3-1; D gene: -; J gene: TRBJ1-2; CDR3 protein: CASSPSLGYGYTF; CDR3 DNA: TGTGCCAGCAGCCCTTCCCTGGGCTATGGCTACACCTTC
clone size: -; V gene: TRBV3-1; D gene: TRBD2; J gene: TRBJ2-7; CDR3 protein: CASSQLAGARYEQYF; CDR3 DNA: TGTGCCAGCAGCCAACTAGCGGGAGCCAGGTACGAGCAGTACTTC
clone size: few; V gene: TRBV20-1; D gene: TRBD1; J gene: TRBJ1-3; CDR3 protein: CSARTPGQGNTIYF; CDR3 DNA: TGCAGTGCCCGAACCCCGGGACAGGGTAACACCATATATTTT
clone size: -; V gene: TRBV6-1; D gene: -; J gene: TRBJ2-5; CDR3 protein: CASSPGLPEGETQYF; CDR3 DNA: TGTGCCAGCAGCCCGGGACTCCCCGAGGGAGAGACCCAGTACTTC
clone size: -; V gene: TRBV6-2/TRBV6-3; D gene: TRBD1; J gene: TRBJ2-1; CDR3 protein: CASSYYLGQIHNEQFF; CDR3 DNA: TGTGCCAGCAGTTACTATCTGGGACAGATTCACAATGAGCAGTTCTTC
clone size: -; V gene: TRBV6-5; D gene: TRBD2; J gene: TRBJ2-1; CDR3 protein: CASSTSGRASHEQFF; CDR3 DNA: TGTGCCAGCAGTACTAGCGGGAGGGCCTCCCATGAGCAGTTCTTC
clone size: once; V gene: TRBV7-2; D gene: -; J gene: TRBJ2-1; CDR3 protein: CASSREPGVYEQFF; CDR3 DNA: TGTGCCAGCAGCCGAGAGCCGGGGGTGTATGAGCAGTTCTTC
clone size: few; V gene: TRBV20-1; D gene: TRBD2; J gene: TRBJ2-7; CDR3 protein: CSASTQRGRLHEQYF; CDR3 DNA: TGCAGTGCCAGTACCCAGCGGGGCCGCCTCCACGAGCAGTACTTC